This TCR beta chain was recovered during a study of T cell repertoires in cytomegalovirus infection. The overall study: In public TCR beta signatures, there were indications of both CMV infection and matching HLA type. Study-wide points: Dominating the ex vivo response were HLA-C-restricted CMV-specific TCR beta clonotypes. Cumulative frequency of public TCR beta families picked out carriers of CMV plus the relevant HLA.

The CDR3 length is 16 residues. V was trimmed by 0 bases and J by 0 bases, leaving 9 bases between them. The V gene's germline CDR1 is ENHRY and CDR2 SYGVKD. As regards this clonotype: As yet, its antigen is unknown.

TCRdb re-analysed the reads in MiXCR, keeping a single row per CDR3 protein. The sample holds about 920,000 distinct CDR3 sequences, around 31% seen once. The rearrangement uses TRBV10-3 and TRBJ2-4, with unresolved D. Sequences were derived from cultured CD8+ T cells from PBMCs, sampled from culture after CMV antigen stimulation. The source of this sequence is a human donor in good health (CMV status not recorded). Some clones in this sample may be carry-over from other donors' samples. The CDR3 sequence: CAISESQPLAKNIQYF. CDR3 sequence (DNA): TGTGCCATCAGTGAGTCGCAACCTCTAGCCAAAAACATTCAGTACTTC.